This TCR beta chain was recorded in a study of blood T cell repertoires in COVID-19. Study in general: The origin of the acute and convalescent COVID-19 samples was the United States, Italy and Spain. T cells, B-cell-depleted T cells, or PBMCs supplied cDNA or gDNA.

Profiling relied on immunoSEQ multiplex PCR, and the TCRdb table lists in-frame clones only, not all of them. The sample has approximately 220,000 clones, 65% to 85% seen once. This clone came up once. The CDR3 covers 12 residues. V shed 4 bases and J shed 5 bases, with 9 bases lying between them. Germline V gene lookup returns CDR1 SGDLS and CDR2 YYNGEE. Sequencing used peripheral blood. The receptor comes from a woman between 55 and 75 years old with acute or convalescent COVID-19. The gene calls are TRBV9 and TRBJ2-5; D is ambiguous. The CDR3 is CASSNPGETQYF. The CDR3 DNA reads as TGTGCCAGCAGCAACCCTGGCGAGACCCAGTACTTC.